What follows describes a single T cell receptor beta chain. Its antigen is not known. One end of the junction varies from germline; a read error may be responsible. The sequence runs out 3 residues before the end of the CDR3; the remainder is reconstructed from the germline J gene. Sequencing was performed with immunoSEQ multiplex PCR; in TCRdb, only in-frame clones are kept and a portion is missing. The sample was found to contain under 45,000 clones, and every one recurs. This entry belongs to a study of T cell clonality in common variable immunodeficiency. Study outcomes and limitations: Common variable immunodeficiency TCR beta sequences reportedly had fewer deletions and N-nucleotide insertions. T cell subpopulation sequencing would be needed to explain CVID clonality. Repertoire-complication correlations in CVID were limited by patient heterogeneity.

This CDR3 contains 14 residues. The germline V gene has CDR1 SGHVS and CDR2 FNYEAQ. The specimen was peripheral blood mononuclear cells. The receptor was isolated from a person between 18 and 70 years old in good health. The chain recombines TRBV7-6 with TRBJ2-7, with D possibly being TRBD1 (5 bases). CDR3 protein: CARSLVQASSEQYF. The DNA read from the CDR3 is TGTGCCCGCAGCTTAGTACAGGCCTCCTCCGAG.